This is a list of T cell receptor beta chains from one sample in a study of identical twins. In TCRdb, the 5' RACE reads were re-called with MiXCR into one record per CDR3 protein. The sample records approximately 230,000 distinct CDR3 sequences, over 13% being singletons. The sample consisted of memory (CD45RO+) T cells sorted from blood. These receptors were taken from a woman aged 18 to 35 in good health. CDR3s include the opening cysteine and the closing phenylalanine or tryptophan. Fields, in order: J gene, D gene, V gene, clone size, CDR3 protein, CDR3 DNA. A D gene is named only where the DNA matches it firmly. The listing skips clone size in some rows; elsewhere it reads once, few, many or a size class.

TRBJ1-1 | . | TRBV27 | . | CASSKTGPNTEAFF | TGTGCCAGCAGTAAAACAGGGCCGAACACTGAAGCTTTCTTT
TRBJ2-7 | . | TRBV9 | many | CASSVGGHNSYEQYF | TGTGCCAGCAGCGTAGGGGGACACAACTCCTACGAGCAGTACTTC
TRBJ2-1 | TRBD2 | TRBV6-2/TRBV6-3 | few | CASRPTSGRTHNEQFF | TGTGCCAGCAGGCCGACTAGCGGGAGGACTCACAATGAGCAGTTCTTC
TRBJ2-1 | TRBD2 | TRBV4-2 | . | CASSRTGWTSGGEYNEQFF | TGTGCCAGCAGCCGGACAGGGTGGACTAGCGGGGGGGAATACAATGAGCAGTTCTTC
TRBJ2-6 | . | TRBV3-1 | few | CASSPHHMVGANVLTF | TGTGCCAGCAGCCCTCACCACATGGTGGGGGCCAACGTCCTGACTTTC
TRBJ2-3 | . | TRBV7-2 | . | CASSPDRPSTDTQYF | TGTGCCAGCAGTCCAGACAGACCTAGCACAGATACGCAGTATTTT
TRBJ2-4 | . | TRBV29-1 | few | CSVLIAKNIQYF | TGCAGCGTTCTCATAGCCAAAAACATTCAGTACTTC
TRBJ2-3 | TRBD1 | TRBV5-1 | . | CASSSVGTGTQYF | TGCGCCAGCAGCTCGGTCGGGACAGGGACGCAGTATTTT
TRBJ1-1 | . | TRBV6-5 | once | CASSWGQTNTEAFF | TGTGCCAGCAGTTGGGGGCAGACGAACACTGAAGCTTTCTTT
TRBJ2-2 | . | TRBV7-2 | few | CASSLKRGTNTGELFF | TGTGCCAGCAGCTTAAAACGGGGGACGAACACCGGGGAGCTGTTTTTT
TRBJ2-1 | TRBD2 | TRBV10-3 | . | CAISEWTSGGSSYNEQFF | TGTGCCATCAGTGAGTGGACTAGCGGGGGGTCCTCCTACAATGAGCAGTTCTTC
TRBJ1-2 | . | TRBV12-3/TRBV12-4 | . | CASSLTRGRVGYTF | TGTGCCAGCAGTTTAACTAGGGGACGGGTCGGCTACACCTTC
TRBJ2-1 | . | TRBV4-3 | many | CASSQAARSYNEQFF | TGCGCCAGCAGCCAAGCCGCGCGGTCCTACAATGAGCAGTTCTTC
TRBJ1-1 | TRBD1 | TRBV6-5 | few | CASSYSHGTDNTEAFF | TGTGCCAGCAGTTACTCCCACGGGACAGACAACACTGAAGCTTTCTTT
TRBJ2-5 | TRBD2 | TRBV10-3 | few | CAYGGVPGNQETQYF | TGTGCCTATGGGGGGGTACCGGGGAACCAAGAGACCCAGTACTTC
TRBJ2-7 | . | TRBV12-3/TRBV12-4 | many | CASSLQGAVYEQYF | TGTGCCAGCAGCCTACAAGGTGCTGTCTACGAGCAGTACTTC
TRBJ2-4 | . | TRBV30 | . | CAWSVWGYENIQYF | TGTGCCTGGAGTGTTTGGGGGTATGAGAACATTCAGTACTTC
TRBJ2-4 | . | TRBV5-1 | few | CASSSDRAGDIQYF | TGCGCCAGCAGCTCCGACAGGGCGGGAGACATTCAGTACTTC
TRBJ2-1 | . | TRBV7-2 | many | CASSLSLGETQFF | TGTGCCAGCAGCTTAAGTTTAGGGGAAACACAGTTCTTC
TRBJ2-5 | . | TRBV15 | few | CATSGQGGRTQYF | TGTGCCACCAGCGGCCAGGGGGGCCGGACCCAGTACTTC
TRBJ2-5 | . | TRBV30 | few | CAWSSGLQETQYF | TGTGCCTGGAGCTCGGGACTGCAAGAGACCCAGTACTTC
TRBJ2-1 | . | TRBV3-1 | . | CASCQDKGQLATNEQFF | TGTGCCAGCTGCCAAGATAAAGGGCAGTTAGCTACCAATGAGCAGTTCTTC
TRBJ2-6 | . | TRBV2 | . | CASNGADFSGANVLTF | TGTGCCAGCAACGGGGCCGATTTTTCTGGGGCCAACGTCCTGACTTTC
TRBJ1-5 | . | TRBV20-1 | many | CSASNRVNQPQHF | TGCAGTGCTAGTAATAGGGTAAATCAGCCCCAGCATTTT
TRBJ2-7 | . | TRBV21-1 | . | CASSKAGQGANEQYF | TGTGCCAGCAGCAAAGCGGGACAGGGGGCCAACGAGCAGTACTTC
TRBJ2-7 | . | TRBV28 | . | CASSWPGQTTYEQYF | TGTGCCAGCAGTTGGCCGGGACAAACAACCTACGAGCAGTACTTC
TRBJ2-5 | TRBD1 | TRBV5-6 | . | CASSSPGQGETQYF | TGTGCCAGCAGCTCCCCGGGACAGGGAGAGACCCAGTACTTC
TRBJ1-5 | TRBD1 | TRBV19 | . | CASSGQDVQPQHF | TGTGCCAGTAGTGGACAGGACGTCCAGCCCCAGCATTTT
TRBJ2-7 | TRBD2 | TRBV20-1 | . | CSAPSLAGVSYEQYF | TGCAGTGCTCCCAGTTTAGCGGGAGTGTCCTACGAGCAGTACTTC
TRBJ2-1 | . | TRBV20-1 | few | CSAKPRRYNEQFF | TGCAGTGCTAAACCACGGAGGTACAATGAGCAGTTCTTC
TRBJ2-1 | TRBD2 | TRBV6-6 | few | CASQGTSGNEQFF | TGTGCCAGCCAAGGCACTAGCGGGAATGAGCAGTTCTTC
TRBJ2-3 | . | TRBV5-1 | few | CASSLDRDTQYF | TGCGCCAGCAGCTTGGATCGCGATACGCAGTATTTT
TRBJ2-3 | TRBD2 | TRBV20-1 | . | CSAGGGTSGESRDTQYF | TGCAGTGCGGGGGGGGGTACTAGCGGGGAATCCCGCGATACGCAGTATTTT
TRBJ2-7 | TRBD1 | TRBV20-1 | . | CSATDDRVGEQYF | TGCAGTGCCACCGACGACAGGGTGGGAGAGCAGTACTTC
TRBJ2-5 | . | TRBV7-9 | . | CASSLFGGQETQYF | TGTGCCAGCAGCTTATTCGGCGGCCAAGAGACCCAGTACTTC
TRBJ2-1 | . | TRBV2 | few | CASSEGVYTITGADEQFF | TGTGCCAGCAGTGAGGGGGTTTACACGATCACGGGGGCCGATGAGCAGTTCTTC
TRBJ2-4 | . | TRBV29-1 | . | CSVGDGENIQYF | TGCAGCGTTGGCGACGGAGAAAACATTCAGTACTTC
TRBJ2-7 | TRBD1 | TRBV12-3/TRBV12-4 | . | CASRGRTGGFEQYF | TGTGCCAGCAGGGGCAGAACAGGGGGCTTCGAGCAGTACTTC
TRBJ1-3 | . | TRBV5-1 | few | CASSLMGDSGNTIYF | TGCGCCAGCAGCTTGATGGGGGACTCTGGAAACACCATATATTTT
TRBJ1-5 | TRBD1 | TRBV7-2 | few | CASSNRQGGNQPQHF | TGTGCCAGCAGCAATAGACAGGGTGGCAATCAGCCCCAGCATTTT
TRBJ2-1 | . | TRBV27 | . | CASSFEGPYNEQFF | TGTGCCAGCAGTTTTGAGGGCCCCTACAATGAGCAGTTCTTC
TRBJ2-1 | TRBD2 | TRBV2 | few | CASSGPSGRSSEQFF | TGTGCCAGCAGTGGGCCTAGCGGGAGGTCTAGTGAGCAGTTCTTC
TRBJ2-7 | . | TRBV27 | few | CASSLADSSYEQYF | TGTGCCAGCAGTTTAGCGGACAGCTCCTACGAGCAGTACTTC
TRBJ2-5 | TRBD2 | TRBV20-1 | . | CSAKGTSGTQETQYF | TGCAGTGCTAAGGGGACTAGCGGGACCCAAGAGACCCAGTACTTC
TRBJ2-1 | TRBD2 | TRBV7-8 | . | CASSQMREADNEQFF | TGTGCCAGCAGCCAGATGCGGGAGGCCGACAATGAGCAGTTCTTC
TRBJ2-7 | . | TRBV12-3/TRBV12-4 | . | CASSLAGSTYEQYF | TGTGCCAGCAGTTTAGCGGGCTCCACCTACGAGCAGTACTTC
TRBJ2-1 | . | TRBV7-9 | . | CASSPGGTYNEQFF | TGTGCCAGCAGCCCCGGGGGAACTTACAATGAGCAGTTCTTC
TRBJ2-5 | TRBD2 | TRBV20-1 | . | CSARTFGGTMAKTQYF | TGCAGTGCTAGAACGTTTGGAGGGACTATGGCGAAGACCCAGTACTTC
TRBJ2-3 | TRBD2 | TRBV15 | . | CATSRDFAGGTDTQYF | TGTGCCACCAGCAGAGATTTTGCGGGGGGGACAGATACGCAGTATTTT
TRBJ1-5 | TRBD1 | TRBV12-3/TRBV12-4 | . | CASSQDRGRGQPQHF | TGTGCCAGCAGCCAGGACAGGGGTAGAGGTCAGCCCCAGCATTTT
TRBJ2-3 | . | TRBV12-3/TRBV12-4 | . | CASRSSDRTDTQYF | TGTGCCAGCAGAAGTAGCGACCGCACAGATACGCAGTATTTT
TRBJ1-6 | TRBD1 | TRBV12-3/TRBV12-4 | . | CASRGQADSPLHF | TGTGCCAGCAGGGGACAGGCCGATTCACCCCTCCACTTT